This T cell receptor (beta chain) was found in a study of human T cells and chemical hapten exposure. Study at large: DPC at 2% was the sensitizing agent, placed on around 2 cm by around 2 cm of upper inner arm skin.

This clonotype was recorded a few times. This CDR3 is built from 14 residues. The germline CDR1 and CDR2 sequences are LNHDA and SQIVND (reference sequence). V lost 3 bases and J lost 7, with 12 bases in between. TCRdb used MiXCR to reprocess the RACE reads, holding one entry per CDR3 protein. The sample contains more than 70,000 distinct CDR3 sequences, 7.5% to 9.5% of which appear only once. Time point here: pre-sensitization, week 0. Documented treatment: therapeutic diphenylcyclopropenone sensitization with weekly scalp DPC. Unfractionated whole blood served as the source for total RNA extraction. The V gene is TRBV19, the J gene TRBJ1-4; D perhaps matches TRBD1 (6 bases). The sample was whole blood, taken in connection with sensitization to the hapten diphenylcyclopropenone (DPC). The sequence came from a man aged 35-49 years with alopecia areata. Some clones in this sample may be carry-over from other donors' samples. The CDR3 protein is CASSIDRWSEKLFF. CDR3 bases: TGTGCCAGTAGTATCGACAGGTGGAGTGAAAAACTGTTTTTT.